The 11 T cell receptor beta chains presented below share a single source sample, sequenced in a study of T cells after posttransplantation cyclophosphamide. Busulfan-fludarabine conditioning, marrow transplant, and cyclophosphamide on days +3 and +4 were administered. The protocol was immunoSEQ multiplex PCR, while the TCRdb copy is restricted to in-frame clones and leaves out a portion. The sample gives 9,000 to 15,000 clones, around 2% of which show up once; roughly a sixth is in the top ten. The input for sequencing was PBMCs, taken after allogeneic stem cell transplant with posttransplant cyclophosphamide. Source of these receptors: a male patient younger than 45 who received an allogeneic stem cell transplant from a related donor, was CMV-positive, and had no GVHD. These T cells may partly come from the graft donor.

The genes are TRBV27 and TRBJ2-7; 8 nucleotides agree with TRBD1. Germline V gives CDR1 MNHEY, CDR2 SMNVEV (reference sequence). The V and J ends lost 10 bases and 4 bases, in that order; junction bases with no gene match: 12. The CDR3 is 14 residues long. Here the CDR3 DNA reads TGTGCCACCCAGACCGGGACAGGAACTTACGAGCAGTACTTC. Amino acids: CATQTGTGTYEQYF.

The chain carries TRBV18 and TRBJ1-2; 7 bases agree with TRBD1. Germline CDR1 and CDR2: KGHSH and LQKENI. This CDR3 is 15 amino acids long. The J segment lost 6 bases and the V segment lost 6 bases, leaving 13 bases of the junction unmatched. The CDR3 here is CASSRSTGEVDGYTF. CDR3 bases: TGTGCCAGCTCCCGGTCCACAGGGGAGGTGGATGGCTACACCTTC.

This clone was observed a handful of times. This sequence joins TRBV5-1 and TRBJ2-2, with TRBD2 matching 8 bases. The CDR3 runs 15 residues. The germline gives CDR1 SGHRS, CDR2 YFSETQ. V dropped 2 bases and J dropped 2; count of bases not matched to a gene: 2. This chain's CDR3 is CASSFSGGNTGELFF. CDR3 coding DNA: TGCGCCAGCAGCTTCAGCGGGGGTAACACCGGGGAGCTGTTTTTT. Variable domain in full (rest from reference TRBV5-1 and TRBJ2-2): KAGVTQTPRYLIKTRGQQVTLSCSPISGHRSVSWYQQTPGQGLQFLFEYFSETQRNKGNFPGRFSGRQFSNSRSEMNVSTLELGDSALYLCASSFSGGNTGELFFGEGSRLTVL.

This clone has more than one count but fewer than ten. The chain is built from TRBV2 and TRBJ1-2; TRBD1 aligns across 11 bases. Germline-derived CDR1 and CDR2 are SNHLY and FYNNEI. CDR3 size: 16 residues. Germline trimming cut 7 bases from V and 4 bases from J; bases unmatched to any gene: 11. The DNA of the CDR3 is TGTGCCAGCATTGCGGGACAGGGGGGCTACGGCTATGGCTACACCTTC. Residues: CASIAGQGGYGYGYTF.

The rearrangement joins TRBV11-2 to TRBJ2-1; weak D call: TRBD2 (5 bases). Germline V lookup: CDR1 SGHAT, CDR2 FQNNGV. There are 17 residues in the CDR3. The V end was cut by 4 bases, the J end by 3 bases, with 19 bases between. CDR3 nucleotide sequence: TGTGCCAGCAGCTCACCGGGATGGGTCCTCGGCTACAATGAGCAGTTCTTC. This sequence encodes CASSSPGWVLGYNEQFF.

This sequence joins TRBV7-2 and TRBJ1-1, with D unresolved. The CDR3 runs to 12 residues. With 7 bases removed from V and 9 bases from J, the gap between germline ends came to 15 bases. In germline, CDR1 is SGHTA, CDR2 FQGNSA. CDR3 sequence: CASTLVSPKAFF. The CDR3 coding sequence is TGTGCCAGCACTCTAGTGAGCCCAAAAGCTTTCTTT.

This chain connects TRBV2 to TRBJ2-1; tentative D call: TRBD2 (6 bases). Germline loops: CDR1 SNHLY, CDR2 FYNNEI. This CDR3 is built from 15 residues. V lost 5 bases to trimming and J lost 6 bases, with 17 bases between them. This chain's CDR3 is CASSPRDFVFNEQFF. The CDR3 DNA reads as TGTGCCAGCAGTCCCCGGGACTTCGTTTTCAATGAGCAGTTCTTC.

A few counts support this clone. The rearrangement joins TRBV28 to TRBJ1-5, with D tentatively TRBD1 (6 bases). V was shortened by 7 bases and J by 5 bases, with 21 bases between the two germline ends. Germline V gene sequence: CDR1 MDHEN, CDR2 SYDVKM. The CDR3 runs to 16 residues. This CDR3 is CASKHGQFGVDQPQHF. For the CDR3, the DNA is TGTGCCAGCAAACACGGACAGTTCGGAGTGGATCAGCCCCAGCATTTT.

This clone was found a few times. The rearrangement links TRBV9 to TRBJ2-2; D is unclear. The CDR3 covers 12 residues. V lost 4 bases and J 7 bases, leaving 8 bases between the germline ends. Germline CDR1 SGDLS, CDR2 YYNGEE. CDR3 nucleotide sequence: TGTGCCAGCAGCCTAAACCGCGGGGAGCTGTTTTTT. Its translation: CASSLNRGELFF.

This clone has a handful of counts. The V call is TRBV6-6, the J call TRBJ2-3, with 7 bases matching TRBD1. The CDR3 consists of 13 residues. The V gene's germline CDR1 is MNHNY and CDR2 SVGAGI (reference sequence). Unmatched junction bases numbered 0, after V lost 5 bases and J lost 1 base. The CDR3 loop reads CASSGQGTDTQYF. The CDR3 region has the DNA TGTGCCAGCAGTGGACAGGGCACAGATACGCAGTATTTT.

V usage is TRBV6-5 and J usage is TRBJ1-1; a possible D gene is TRBD1 (6 bases). V dropped 2 bases and J dropped 5 bases, with 15 bases sitting between them. The CDR3 contains 15 residues. Germline CDR1 reads MNHEY; CDR2 reads SVGAGI. This chain's CDR3 is CASSYGAGVITEAFF. The CDR3 DNA sequence: TGTGCCAGCAGTTACGGGGCAGGGGTTATTACTGAAGCTTTCTTT.